This is a list of T cell receptor beta chains from one sample in a study of blood T cell repertoires in COVID-19. Produced via immunoSEQ multiplex PCR; TCRdb's table is partial and in-frame only. Of some 210,000 clones listed, around four fifths were seen once; the top ten hold 5.1%. Sequenced input: peripheral blood. The receptor set was obtained from a woman in her 70s with active or convalescent COVID-19. Both conserved end residues are part of each CDR3. D genes are given only for firm matches.

D gene	J gene	V gene	CDR3 protein
.	TRBJ2-7	TRBV14	CASSQDYGTSYEQYF
.	TRBJ1-3	TRBV29-1	CSALSGNTIYF
TRBD2	TRBJ2-7	TRBV7-2	CASSLGLAREQYF
.	TRBJ2-7	TRBV20-1	CSAPNYEQYF
TRBD2	TRBJ2-7	TRBV6-2/TRBV6-3	CASSKLAGYEQYF
.	TRBJ1-1	TRBV29-1	CSVPGGGRRNTEAFF
TRBD1	TRBJ1-2	TRBV6-5	CASTLDRAYGYTF
TRBD2	TRBJ2-3	TRBV24-1	CATSDRDSGRDTQYF
.	TRBJ2-3	TRBV4-1	CASSLEAAGAPTDTQYF
.	TRBJ1-4	TRBV6-5	CASSGGGTTNEKLFF
.	TRBJ2-7	TRBV5-4	CASSLGTQGSYEQYF
.	TRBJ1-5	TRBV15	CATSRNRAGQPQHF
.	TRBJ2-3	TRBV7-2	CASSPRRATDTQYF
.	TRBJ1-5	TRBV2	CASSDPPWVGAGQPQHF
TRBD2	TRBJ2-1	TRBV9	CASSAGTGTSGSIEQFF
.	TRBJ1-5	TRBV15	CATSRDGGGSNQPQHF
.	TRBJ1-3	TRBV12-3/TRBV12-4	CASRIQGGNTIYF
.	TRBJ2-7	TRBV28	CASRQTSYEQYF
.	TRBJ2-2	TRBV6-1	CASSDWSSTGELFF
TRBD2	TRBJ2-7	TRBV5-6	CASSHLTSGNIQTYEQYF
.	TRBJ1-5	TRBV25-1	CASSESGGIQPQHF
TRBD1	TRBJ2-7	TRBV5-1	CASSLGDRVSYEQYF
TRBD2	TRBJ2-1	TRBV9	CASSPLAGGPGRGNEQFF
TRBD2	TRBJ2-7	TRBV2	CASSDQGLFYEQYF
TRBD1	TRBJ1-4	TRBV6-5	CASSYTQRTGNEKLFF
TRBD1	TRBJ2-6	TRBV19	CASSVSQGARSGANVLTF
.	TRBJ2-7	TRBV7-9	CASSLQGYEQYF
.	TRBJ2-7	TRBV5-1	CASRRQPEAGQPPPYEQYF
TRBD2	TRBJ2-3	TRBV4-1	CASSQVSLAGGDTQYF
.	TRBJ1-1	TRBV27	CASSLRPSTEAFF
.	TRBJ1-5	TRBV4-2	CASSQEKTRGGNGNQPQHF
TRBD2	TRBJ2-1	TRBV18	CASGSGRALGNEQFF
.	TRBJ2-1	TRBV5-1	CASSLVQENEQFF
TRBD2	TRBJ2-1	TRBV7-3	CASSLGLAGDEQFF
.	TRBJ2-6	TRBV28	CASSFRTNSGANVLTF
TRBD2	TRBJ2-3	TRBV6-5	CASSRLAGDTDTQYF
.	TRBJ1-6	TRBV2	CASSEEGRRDSPLHF
TRBD2	TRBJ2-7	TRBV7-9	CASSQMGGFEQYF
.	TRBJ1-4	TRBV2	CASCFDRGGGEKLFF
.	TRBJ2-3	TRBV19	CASSIGGTFANTQYF
TRBD2	TRBJ2-4	TRBV2	CASRGGGNIQYF
.	TRBJ2-7	TRBV5-6	CASSLGTPYEQYF
.	TRBJ2-7	TRBV18	CASSPPDGAYEQYF
.	TRBJ2-1	TRBV14	CASSQAFGASYNEQFF
TRBD2	TRBJ2-7	TRBV3-1/TRBV3-2	CASTLRGGRVYEQYF
.	TRBJ2-6	TRBV27	CASSLIQGSSGANVLTF
.	TRBJ2-5	TRBV6-5	CASSYSGVGGQETQYF
.	TRBJ2-5	TRBV21-1	CASSKPPRQGPQETQYF
TRBD1	TRBJ1-6	TRBV6-5	CASSLTGGLALHF
.	TRBJ2-1	TRBV7-3	CASSLGGLQEQFF
.	TRBJ2-5	TRBV3-1/TRBV3-2	CASSPRLVETQYF
TRBD2	TRBJ2-1	TRBV7-6	CASSLVATSSSNEQFF
TRBD2	TRBJ2-5	TRBV15	CATSRDIAGQETQYF
TRBD1	TRBJ2-7	TRBV5-1	CASSPGQGWEQYF
TRBD2	TRBJ2-7	TRBV19	CASSSSSRTSGSYEQYF
.	TRBJ2-4	TRBV12-2	CASRLEHENIQYF
.	TRBJ2-3	TRBV29-1	CSVRAGLVTDTQYF
.	TRBJ2-3	TRBV27	CASSSVPDTQYF
TRBD2	TRBJ2-3	TRBV5-1	CASSSTSGRTDTQYF
TRBD1	TRBJ1-2	TRBV27	CASSTLQGDYGYTF